This TCR beta chain originates from a study of blood T cells in healthy people across ages. For the second PCR, which ran for roughly 7 to 11 cycles, a sample-barcoded 5' primer and a J-beta primer mix were used. Every single cDNA molecule received a tag from a template-switch adaptor with 12 random nucleotides. From each sample, at least 2.5 million paired-end reads containing CDR3 were obtained. In TCRdb, the 5' RACE reads were re-called with MiXCR into one record per CDR3 protein. This table holds some 1.4 million distinct CDR3 sequences, 42% found once. This CDR3 contains 14 residues. Trimming removed 6 bases at V and 4 bases at J, with 13 bases between. Germline values: CDR1 MNHEY, CDR2 SVGEGT.

This TCR was recovered from a young woman in good health. The sequencing input was blood. The rearrangement uses TRBV6-2 or TRBV6-3 and TRBJ2-4; D gene ambiguous. The CDR3 loop is CASSRVAPKNIQYF. In DNA form, the CDR3 reads TGTGCCAGCAGCCGGGTGGCCCCTAAAAACATTCAGTACTTC.